This TCR beta chain was profiled in a study of T-cell memory formation after mild COVID-19 (dated by TCRdb to the early 2020s). Context from the whole study: TCR sequence clusters from the two donors were largely donor specific. In a couple of donors, T-cell clones that expanded and contracted after mild COVID-19 were tracked by sequencing TCRalpha and TCRbeta repertoires over time. The cohort was made up of two young adult volunteers, one female and one male, who were previously healthy.

CDR1 and CDR2, looked up from the germline V gene, are LGHNA and YNFKEQ. V is cut by 2 bases and J by 2 bases, and the space between the germline ends is 21 bases. The CDR3 goes from the cysteine to the phenylalanine over 18 residues. Of all the DNA, just the CDR3 is kept, 54 bases in frame from base 1. This clonotype showed up many times. Its binding antigen is unknown. No quality values exist for individual bases; no much larger clone is one base distant. Summary of the overall study and its limitations: Some responding clones were detected in pre-infection memory, suggesting pre-existing cross-reactive memory T cells joined the SARS-CoV-2 response. Clones contracting from day 15 to 85 had balanced CD4/CD8 phenotypes, while a second wave expanding from day 15 to 37 was biased towards CD4+. The study included only a couple of mild cases, and larger cohorts that include severe cases with pre-infection samples were judged to be necessary. Whether the second-wave clones peaking on day 37 were SARS-CoV-2 specific was not confirmed. Contracting CD4+ clones turned up mainly in the CM and EM memory subsets, whereas EMRA was where CD8+ clones were enriched.

Ficoll-Paque density gradient centrifugation was used to isolate PBMCs. Instrument used: Illumina NovaSeq 6000. Using 5'RACE with constant-segment primers, TCRalpha and TCRbeta cDNA libraries were constructed, with sample barcodes and unique molecular identifiers added in the process. RNA was extracted from every sample with Trizol reagent. Library amplification was performed in two PCR steps, and a second sample barcode and Illumina TruSeq adapters were introduced in the second step. The libraries were sequenced on an Illumina NovaSeq using 2 x 150 bp paired-end reads. As for the authors' bioinformatics: Reads were demultiplexed and collapsed into UMI-guided consensus sequences with migec v1.2.7. Using mixcr v2.1.11, the UMI consensuses were aligned to TRA and TRB V and J templates and assembled into clonotypes. A clonotype was counted as expanded or contracted only when both edgeR and NoisET called the clonotype significant, with the noise models trained on biological replicates. edgeR calls used a false discovery rate-adjusted p below 0.01 and a log2 fold-change threshold of 1. As an exploratory analysis of dynamics, max-normalized trajectories of the 1000 most abundant clonotypes were examined with PCA combined with hierarchical clustering. Separately sequenced CD4+ and CD8+ repertoires were used to assign the CD4 or CD8 phenotype of responding clones. TCRdb itself trimmed the public reads at Q25 with fastp, ran MiXCR and retained productive beta chains. Rows are unified per CDR3 protein, each entry keeping the most common DNA and genes. It is TCRdb's table, rather than the study itself, that gives the V and J calls and clone size. The sample table records around 250,000 distinct CDR3 sequences; over 15% of these occur just once. About 2% of the sample is taken by the ten largest.

The clonotype comes from an adult woman who had mild COVID-19 (a few samples of this study predate the infection). The sample titles of this study are shuffled in the database, so cell type and time point are left out; the donor was told from shared clones. This receptor chain uses TRBV4-2 and TRBJ1-1; 5 matching bases give a weak D call of TRBD1. The sequenced sample was PBMCs or a T cell subset sorted from them (not recorded which). The sequenced DNA: TGTGCCAGCAGCCAAAGGGCCCCACAGGAGGGTCTTAACACTGAAGCTTTCTTT. The resulting protein is CASSQRAPQEGLNTEAFF.